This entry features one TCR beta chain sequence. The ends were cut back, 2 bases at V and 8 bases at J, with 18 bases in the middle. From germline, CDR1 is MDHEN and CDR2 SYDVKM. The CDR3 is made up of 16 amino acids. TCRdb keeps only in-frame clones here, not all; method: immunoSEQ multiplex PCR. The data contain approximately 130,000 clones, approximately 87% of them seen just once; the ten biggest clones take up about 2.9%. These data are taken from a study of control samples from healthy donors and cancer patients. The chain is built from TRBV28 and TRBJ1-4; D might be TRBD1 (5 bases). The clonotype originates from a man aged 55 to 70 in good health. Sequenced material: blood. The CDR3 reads CASSLMMGVSGEKLFF. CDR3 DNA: TGTGCCAGCAGTTTAATGATGGGGGTCTCAGGGGAAAAACTGTTTTTT.